What follows is one T cell receptor (beta chain) and its context. What it binds is not known. With constant-segment primers, 5'RACE yielded cDNA libraries of TCR alpha and TCR beta that carried sample barcodes and UMIs. Each CDR3 protein is one row after TCRdb ran MiXCR on the 5' RACE reads. Among about 150,000 distinct CDR3 sequences listed, around 25% were seen once. The sample comes from a study of T-cell memory formation after mild COVID-19. The CDR3 consists of 15 residues. Germline V lookup: CDR1 SNHLY, CDR2 FYNNEI. Trimming cost V 4 bases and J 7 bases; bases outside gene matches: 9. Whole-study findings and limits: Memory cells collected pre-infection included some clones that later responded, suggesting cross-reactive memory joined. Mainly CM and EM harbored the contracting CD4+ clones; mainly EMRA harbored the CD8+ ones. CD4+ bias marked clones expanding day 15 to 37, unlike balanced contracting clones.

The source of this sequence is an adult woman who had mild COVID-19 (a few samples of this study predate the infection). Cell type and time point are not known. This chain connects TRBV2 to TRBJ2-1; 8 nucleotides match TRBD1. Sequencing used PBMCs or a T cell subset sorted from them (not recorded which). This chain's CDR3 is CASSGGQVPPNEQFF. In DNA, the CDR3 is TGTGCCAGCAGTGGGGGACAGGTTCCACCAAATGAGCAGTTCTTC.